This T cell receptor (beta chain) was captured by sequencing in a study of spatial heterogeneity in lung cancer. As to time point: sample taken at primary tumor resection. Study-wide findings and caveats: Higher tumor mutation counts went along with higher counts of expanded intratumoral alpha and beta TCRs.

In TCRdb, the 5' RACE reads were re-called with MiXCR into one record per CDR3 protein. The sample lists approximately 7,000 distinct CDR3 sequences, about an eighth seen once, with about 8.1% in the top ten. Trimming left V 2 bases short and J 4 bases short, with 12 bases between. The CDR3 is 15 residues long. The V gene's germline CDR1 is SGHAT and CDR2 FQNNGV. This clonotype is medium-sized (0.01 to 0.1%) by share. Its target is unknown. This chain links TRBV11-2 with TRBJ2-4, with D possibly being TRBD1 (6 bases). The sample here was lung tumor tissue, taken at surgery. This clonotype was sampled from a male donor with early-stage non-small cell lung cancer. CDR3 sequence (DNA): TGTGCCAGCAGCTTACCACAGGGTATTAAAAACATTCAGTACTTC. It codes for CASSLPQGIKNIQYF. Drawing the rest from reference TRBV11-2 and TRBJ2-4, the complete variable domain is EAGVAQSPRYKIIEKRQSVAFWCNPISGHATLYWYQQILGQGPKLLIQFQNNGVVDDSQLPKDRFSAERLKGVDSTLKIQPAKLEDSAVYLCASSLPQGIKNIQYFGAGTRLSVL.